This T cell receptor beta chain derives from a study of Graves' ophthalmopathy and Graves' hyperthyroidism. The V gene end was trimmed by 4 bases and the J gene end by 4 bases; junction bases not matched to a gene: 6. This CDR3 is 14 amino acids long. RNA transcripts served as template for amplifying TCR beta CDR3 sequences. RT-PCR with HTBI primers came first, then second-round multiplex PCR. TCRdb called the multiplex PCR reads again in MiXCR, with one record for every CDR3 protein. This table has about 550,000 distinct CDR3 sequences, about 40% appearing once. The sample taken for sequencing was peripheral blood or thyroid tissue (not recorded which). The receptor was derived from an adult man with Graves' hyperthyroidism. This chain connects TRBV12-3 or TRBV12-4 to TRBJ1-2; 7 bases are a match to TRBD1. The CDR3 sequence is CASSSTTGIYGYTF. In nucleotides, the CDR3 is TGTGCCAGCAGTTCGACGACAGGGATCTATGGCTACACCTTC.